These 5 T cell receptor beta chains originate from one sample sequenced in a study of CD8 T cells in Susac syndrome (dated by TCRdb to between 2018 and 2021). The method was the immunoSEQ multiplex PCR assay. RNA was extracted using the RNeasy kit, and about 0.45 to 1 microgram was reverse transcribed with random hexamers. In TCRdb, the public reads were trimmed at Q25 with fastp and aligned with MiXCR, with productive beta chains retained. Each entry merges the rows of one CDR3 protein and shows their most common DNA and genes. The sample contains 150,000 to 200,000 distinct CDR3 sequences, 90% to 97% of them found a single time. The biggest ten clones account for about 0.093% of the sample. The sample taken for sequencing was CD4+ T cells from PBMCs. The receptors come from a human donor with multiple sclerosis.

The chain has TRBV7-3 and TRBJ2-1; D not certain. CDR1 and CDR2 (germline): SGHTA, FQGTGA. This CDR3 spans 15 amino acids. Trimming pared 0 bases from V and 5 bases from J, leaving 11 bases between. The CDR3 sequence is CASSLTAAVHNEQFF. The CDR3 nucleotides are TGTGCCAGCAGCTTAACCGCGGCCGTCCACAATGAGCAGTTCTTC.

The V gene is TRBV20-1, the J gene TRBJ2-3; TRBD1 agrees at 9 bases. The CDR3 has 12 amino acids. V lost 8 bases to trimming and J lost 5 bases; unmatched junction nucleotides: 5. The germline CDR1 and CDR2 sequences are DFQATT and SNEGSKA (reference sequence). CDR3 protein: CSQYRGQDTQYF. The CDR3 bases are TGCAGTCAGTACAGGGGGCAAGATACGCAGTATTTT.

The chain has TRBV7-2 and TRBJ2-7; D is ambiguous. V lost 3 bases to trimming and J lost 6 bases, with 15 bases between them. There are 14 residues in the CDR3. Per the germline V gene, CDR1 is SGHTA and CDR2 is FQGNSA. This CDR3 reads CASSFRRSPGEQYF. The CDR3 DNA reads TGTGCCAGCAGCTTCCGTCGGAGCCCGGGCGAGCAGTACTTC.

This sequence joins TRBV6-4 and TRBJ1-2; D ambiguous. Germline V gene sequence: CDR1 MRHNA, CDR2 SNTAGT. The CDR3 is 11 amino acids. Trimming pared 2 bases from V and 7 bases from J, leaving 5 bases between. In DNA form, the CDR3 reads TGTGCCAGCAGTGACGGAGGTGGCTACACCTTC. The encoded protein is CASSDGGGYTF.

The genes are TRBV12-3 or TRBV12-4 and TRBJ2-7; 12 nucleotides line up with TRBD1. Germline trimming cut 3 bases from V and 6 bases from J; bases unmatched to any gene: 3. CDR3 length equals 14 residues. CDR3 nucleotide sequence: TGTGCCAGCAGTTTGGGACAGGGGGCAAGCGAGCAGTACTTC. It specifies CASSLGQGASEQYF.